This T cell receptor (beta chain) comes out of a study of T cell responses to AZD1222 COVID-19 vaccine (dated by TCRdb to the early 2020s). Background on the whole study: AZD1222 recipients given second doses at about 4 weeks or at about 12 weeks were pooled, since spike-specific TCR depth and breadth were not found to differ between the two schedules. A total of approximately 250 trial participants underwent TCR sequencing, of whom 200 to 220 had received two doses of AZD1222 and some 26 had received two doses of the MenACWY control vaccine. Trial participants were enrolled by age into 18-55, 56-69 and 70-plus year subgroups, with around 150, 28 and 57 TCR-sequenced participants respectively.

The paper's findings and limits, for the study overall: Conclusions about previously exposed vaccinees were limited because only a handful of AZD1222 recipients were SARS-CoV-2 seropositive at baseline. Because no samples from the day 14 peak response were available, repertoires could be characterized only after the peak T cell response. The 56-69-year group was small, and its depth increase did not reach significance, likely because of low power. Participants were mostly white British, with more females than males. The authors suggested clonal diversity may have been underestimated. Epitopes outside the regions mutated in the B.1.351 and B.1.1.7 variants were reportedly recognized by nearly half of the unique spike-specific TCRs. A significant rise in spike-specific TCR breadth and depth was observed after two AZD1222 doses relative to day 0 and relative to MenACWY recipients. CD4 TCRs associated with the vaccine covered the entire spike protein, and the dominant responses were in regions 160-218 and 743-854.

In the case of this clone: Its antigen has not been determined. No clone much larger than this one lies a single base away; base qualities are absent.

Including the terminal cysteine and phenylalanine, the CDR3 comprises 17 residues. Only the CDR3 part of the read is kept: 51 bases, read in frame from the first base. V loses 4 bases, J loses 0 bases, and the germline ends lie 15 bases apart. CDR1 KGHSH and CDR2 LQKENI were looked up in the germline V gene. According to the study, the label for this sample's time point signals: baseline before first vaccination. The vaccinee samples were drawn from two UK trials, COV001 and COV002, one of which was a single-blind randomized controlled phase 2/3 trial testing AZD1222 (ChAdOx1 nCoV-19) in healthy adults. For TCRbeta chain sequencing, PBMC samples from trial participants were taken at day 0 and at day 28 after the second dose. The CDR3 regions of human TCRbeta chains were analyzed by immunosequencing. Per the source publication's procedure: TCRs in the repertoires were compared against a reference library of SARS-CoV-2-specific TCRs that had been generated with the MIRA antigen-specificity platform. Breadth was defined as the fraction of unique TCRs that were SARS-CoV-2-associated, and depth was defined as the fraction of total T cells that were SARS-CoV-2-associated. Using the MIRA data, each spike-specific TCR was mapped to the spike region that the TCR reacts to and placed in a CD4 or CD8 class. Log10-transformed breadth and depth values were compared by one-way ANOVA with Sidak's multiple comparisons tests. TCRdb's version of the immuneACCESS table is confined to in-frame rearrangements and falls short of the full clone set. An unresolved V gene accounts for under half of the shortfall where checked; the remainder is of unknown origin. From that table come the V and J calls and clone size; the DNA was used to work out D and trimming. Counted in this sample were around 100,000 clones; 80% to 95% of them appeared once. The ten top clones hold more than 1.5% of the sample.

The V gene is TRBV18 and the J gene is TRBJ1-4; possibly the D gene is TRBD1, per 5 matching bases. The sample in question was peripheral blood, obtained on day 0 of AZD1222 vaccination. The sequence was obtained from an adult in good health. DNA sequence: TGTGCCAGCTCACTCGCGAAGACAGTTGCAACTAATGAAAAACTGTTTTTT. The resulting protein is CASSLAKTVATNEKLFF.